The 22 T cell receptor beta chains below were found in one sample sequenced in a study of cytomegalovirus exposure and HLA in healthy donors listed by TCRdb under 2017. Library preparation used the immunoSEQ multiplex PCR assay. The multiplex PCR relied on a mix of 60 forward primers for TCR Vbeta segments and 13 reverse primers for TCR Jbeta segments. Held by TCRdb, this immuneACCESS table contains in-frame sequences only and omits some clones. Under half of the omission traces to an unresolved V gene where checked; the cause of the rest is unknown. The sample table holds 160,000 or so clones, of which around four fifths were seen once. The ten top clones hold 1.1% to 1.5% of the sample. Sequenced material: PBMCs. The receptor set was obtained from a woman between 25 and 40 years old in good health and CMV-seronegative.

This chain joins TRBV9 and TRBJ2-5; 12 nucleotides line up with TRBD1. V lost 4 bases and J lost 2; bases outside the gene matches: 9. Germline CDR1 SGDLS, CDR2 YYNGEE. This CDR3 has 17 amino acids. The CDR3 DNA is TGTGCCAGCAGCCCTGGGGTGGGACAGGGGGCTCAAGAGACCCAGTACTTC. It encodes CASSPGVGQGAQETQYF.

This clone was seen a few times. The V gene is TRBV2, the J gene TRBJ2-5; 12 bases agree with TRBD2. This CDR3 comprises 19 residues. The junction had 12 bases not matched to a gene; V was cut back by 2 bases and J by 2 bases. CDR1 and CDR2 (germline): SNHLY, FYNNEI. CDR3 DNA sequence: TGTGCCAGCAGTGAACCGTGGGGGCGGACTAGCGGGGCTCAAGAGACCCAGTACTTC. Protein: CASSEPWGRTSGAQETQYF.

The chain combines TRBV18 with TRBJ1-5; D perhaps matches TRBD1 (5 bases). This CDR3 comprises 14 residues. Germline CDR1 is KGHSH and CDR2 is LQKENI. Trimming pared 2 bases from V and 7 bases from J, leaving 12 bases between. The CDR3 DNA reads as TGTGCCAGCTCACCAGCAGGGTTGGGCCAGCCCCAGCATTTT. Translating it yields CASSPAGLGQPQHF.

The V and J genes are TRBV5-1 and TRBJ1-1; 8 nucleotides match TRBD1. The CDR3 loop spans 12 amino acids. Germline values: CDR1 SGHRS, CDR2 YFSETQ. The V gene end was trimmed by 4 bases and the J gene end by 7 bases; junction bases not matched to a gene: 3. The CDR3: CASSSGQGEAFF. CDR3 DNA sequence: TGCGCCAGCAGCAGCGGACAGGGTGAAGCTTTCTTT.

This clone has only a few counts. The genes are TRBV5-6 and TRBJ1-4; 9 bases align to TRBD1. Germline trimming cut 4 bases from V and 8 bases from J; bases unmatched to any gene: 9. The germline gives CDR1 SGHDT, CDR2 YYEEEE. The CDR3 totals 15 residues. CDR3 loop: CASSNQQGAGEKLFF. The CDR3, as DNA: TGTGCCAGCAGCAACCAACAGGGGGCGGGAGAAAAACTGTTTTTT.

In DNA form, the CDR3 reads TGTGCCAGTAGTATTTCGGACAGCAATTCACCCCTCCACTTT. Translated: CASSISDSNSPLHF. This sequence joins TRBV19 and TRBJ1-6, with D possibly TRBD1 on 6 matching bases. V shed 3 bases and J shed 7 bases, with 10 bases lying between them. The CDR3 is made up of 14 amino acids. From germline, CDR1 is LNHDA and CDR2 SQIVND (reference sequence).

This clone has only one observation. The rearrangement links TRBV9 to TRBJ1-6; TRBD1 agrees at 9 bases. Looked up from germline, CDR1 is SGDLS and CDR2 is YYNGEE. This CDR3 spans 14 amino acids. V trimming: 4 bases; J trimming: 8 bases; junction bases outside the gene matches: 4. The CDR3 is CASSRDRDHSPLHF. In DNA form, the CDR3 reads TGTGCCAGCAGCCGGGACAGGGATCATTCACCCCTCCACTTT.

The V gene is TRBV7-2, the J gene TRBJ2-2; no reliable D call. Between the trimmed V and J ends, which lost 1 base and 5 bases, there was a span of 8 bases. The V gene's germline CDR1 is SGHTA and CDR2 FQGNSA. The CDR3 contains 14 residues. The CDR3 DNA is TGTGCCAGCAGCTTAGGAGCGAGAACCGGGGAGCTGTTTTTT. It is translated as CASSLGARTGELFF.

This chain links TRBV11-2 with TRBJ2-7; 11 bases map to TRBD2. This CDR3 spans 15 amino acids. From germline, CDR1 is SGHAT and CDR2 FQNNGV. The V and J ends lost 1 base and 2 bases, in that order; junction bases with no gene match: 1. This CDR3 reads CASSLASGGTYEQYF. The CDR3 DNA reads TGTGCCAGCAGCTTAGCTAGCGGGGGGACCTACGAGCAGTACTTC.

The chain joins TRBV5-1 to TRBJ1-1; 7 bases map to TRBD1. This CDR3 has 14 amino acids. J was trimmed by 8 bases and V by 4 bases; bases with no gene match: 11. The germline V gene has CDR1 SGHRS and CDR2 YFSETQ. As DNA, the CDR3 is TGCGCCAGCAGCCTGAACAGGGGCCGGGGGGAAGCTTTCTTT. This gives the protein CASSLNRGRGEAFF.

This clone was detected a few times. This chain joins TRBV7-3 and TRBJ1-1, with D unresolved. Germline V gene data show CDR1 as SGHTA and CDR2 as FQGTGA. The CDR3 runs to 14 residues. V lost 0 bases and J 5 bases, leaving 10 bases between the germline ends. The CDR3 DNA reads TGTGCCAGCAGCTTAACAGGGCGGGGAACTGAAGCTTTCTTT. Its translation: CASSLTGRGTEAFF. Together with reference TRBV7-3 and TRBJ1-1, the CDR3 gives the full variable domain: GAGVSQTPSNKVTEKGKYVELRCDPISGHTALYWYRQSLGQGPEFLIYFQGTGAADDSGLPNDRFFAVRPEGSVSTLKIQRTERGDSAVYLCASSLTGRGTEAFFGQGTRLTVV.

The J gene is TRBJ2-7, the V gene TRBV5-4, with a possible D match to TRBD1 (6 bases). This CDR3 contains 14 residues. Germline assignment: CDR1 SGHNT and CDR2 YYREEE (reference sequence). Trimming left V 1 base short and J 0 bases short, with 8 bases between. As DNA, the CDR3 is TGTGCCAGCAGCTTGACAGGGAGCTCCTACGAGCAGTACTTC. Translating gives CASSLTGSSYEQYF.

V usage is TRBV5-4 and J usage is TRBJ2-5, with D perhaps TRBD1 (6 bases). The tail of the sequence fits TRBJ2-7 better, so the J call may be wrong. CDR1 and CDR2 (germline): SGHNT, YYREEE (reference sequence). The CDR3 sequence is 14 residues long. CDR3 nucleotide sequence: TGTGCCAGCAGTCCAGGGGATAATCGGGACGAGCAGTACTTC. This sequence encodes CASSPGDNRDEQYF.

The rearrangement joins TRBV9 to TRBJ2-1; 7 bases line up with TRBD2. CDR3 length: 14 residues. Per the germline V gene, CDR1 is SGDLS and CDR2 is YYNGEE. J gave up 5 bases and V 3 bases, and 5 bases lay outside the gene matches. The CDR3 loop reads CASSDPSGNNEQFF. For the CDR3, the DNA is TGTGCCAGCAGCGATCCTAGCGGCAACAATGAGCAGTTCTTC.

The chain links TRBV7-4 to TRBJ1-5; D remains unclear. V was pared by 5 bases and J by 9 bases, with 8 bases between. The CDR3 loop spans 11 amino acids. Germline V gives CDR1 SGHVT, CDR2 SQSDAQ. Here the CDR3 reads CASSQAPPQHF. The CDR3 nucleotides are TGTGCCAGCAGCCAAGCTCCGCCCCAGCATTTT.

The chain is built from TRBV27 and TRBJ1-2; D possibly corresponds to TRBD1 (5 bases). Trimming took off 2 bases at V and 4 bases at J, with 20 bases between the two ends. The CDR3 has 17 amino acids. Per the germline V gene, CDR1 is MNHEY and CDR2 is SMNVEV (reference sequence). The CDR3 reads CASSLTPTGTNFYGYTF. CDR3 DNA sequence: TGTGCCAGCAGTTTAACCCCTACAGGTACCAATTTCTATGGCTACACCTTC.

This clone occurred a few times. The CDR3 DNA reads as TGTGCCAGCAGTTTATCTCCCGGGATAGACACAGATACGCAGTATTTT. This sequence encodes CASSLSPGIDTDTQYF. The chain carries TRBV27 and TRBJ2-3, with D tentatively TRBD2 (5 bases). The V end was cut by 0 bases, the J end by 2 bases, with 12 bases between. Germline assignment: CDR1 MNHEY and CDR2 SMNVEV (reference sequence). The CDR3 consists of 16 residues.

This chain connects TRBV7-2 to TRBJ1-2; 9 bases align to TRBD1. Trimming cost V 1 base and J 7 bases; bases outside gene matches: 7. Per the germline V gene, CDR1 is SGHTA and CDR2 is FQGNSA. The CDR3 is 15 amino acids. This CDR3 reads CASSLDPGTGSGYTF. CDR3 bases: TGTGCCAGCAGCTTAGACCCCGGGACAGGGAGTGGCTACACCTTC.

The chain uses TRBV15 and TRBJ1-1; 7 nucleotides match TRBD1. The length of the CDR3 is 16 residues. The junction had 8 bases not matched to a gene; V was cut back by 1 base and J by 3 bases. The germline gives CDR1 LNHNV, CDR2 YYDKDF (reference sequence). CDR3 amino acids: CATSRGTGLSDTEAFF. CDR3 DNA: TGTGCCACCAGCAGAGGGACAGGTCTATCGGACACTGAAGCTTTCTTT.

V and J are TRBV5-1 and TRBJ1-2; D is possibly TRBD1 (5 bases). The V gene's germline CDR1 is SGHRS and CDR2 YFSETQ. CDR3 size: 14 residues. The V gene lost 4 bases and the J gene lost 3 bases, with 13 bases spanning the gap. Written as DNA, the CDR3 is TGCGCCAGCAGCCCAGGGCAGGGATACTATGGCTACACCTTC. Translated: CASSPGQGYYGYTF.

The V call is TRBV29-1, the J call TRBJ2-5; weak D call: TRBD2 (5 bases). The V end lost 5 bases, the J end lost 5 bases, and 12 bases lay between the germline ends. CDR1 is SQVTM and CDR2 is ANQGSEA in the germline V gene. The length of the CDR3 is 12 residues. CDR3 bases: TGCAGCGTTCTACGGGGTTGGGAGACCCAGTACTTC. Amino acid sequence: CSVLRGWETQYF. Filled out from reference TRBV29-1 and TRBJ2-5, the complete variable domain reads SAVISQKPSRDICQRGTSLTIQCQVDSQVTMMFWYRQQPGQSLTLIATANQGSEATYESGFVIDKFPISRPNLTFSTLTVSNMSPEDSSIYLCSVLRGWETQYFGPGTRLLVL.

The chain employs TRBV5-1 and TRBJ1-1, with 8 nucleotides matching TRBD1. The ends lost 3 bases at V and 0 bases at J; junction bases unmatched: 7. Germline CDR1 is SGHRS and CDR2 is YFSETQ. The CDR3 is 16 residues long. CDR3 DNA sequence: TGCGCCAGCAGCTCAACCGGGACAGGCATGAACACTGAAGCTTTCTTT. Amino acids: CASSSTGTGMNTEAFF.